Listed below are T cell receptor beta chains from one sample, sequenced in a study of OX40 agonist ivuxolimab in advanced cancers. Generated by immunoSEQ multiplex PCR, the TCRdb table keeps only in-frame clones and is missing some. Here the sample spans more than 40,000 clones, about 88% being singletons. The sample here was CD4+ or CD8+ T cells sorted from blood, taken in a trial of the OX40 agonist ivuxolimab. The receptors come from an adult with an advanced solid tumor such as melanoma, head and neck, liver or kidney cancer. CDR3s include the opening cysteine and the closing phenylalanine or tryptophan.

V gene,J gene,CDR3 protein
TRBV20-1,TRBJ1-2,CSAGPDRGYTF
TRBV6-4,TRBJ2-1,CASSPISGISYNEQFF
TRBV4-1,TRBJ1-2,CASRLLGQGRDGYTF
TRBV5-6,TRBJ2-7,CASSPSEGLLYEQYF
TRBV27,TRBJ2-3,CASRIGGLGYSDTQYF
TRBV6-5,TRBJ2-3,CASRRDGTDTQYF
TRBV7-9,TRBJ1-1,CASSQHNGLGTEAFF
TRBV27,TRBJ1-1,CASRKEGWGTEAFF
TRBV5-1,TRBJ2-5,CASSFIEETQYF
TRBV7-2,-,CASSSTSGSTSYEQYF
TRBV27,TRBJ2-7,CASHRVGPYEQYF
TRBV7-9,TRBJ1-1,CASSLVGPKVSEAFF
TRBV19,TRBJ2-3,CASSPQRGSTDTQYF
TRBV30,TRBJ1-6,CAWSGQLSNSPLHF
TRBV18,TRBJ2-1,CASSPDRGTQGEQFF
TRBV11-3,TRBJ2-7,CASSSGHLPYEQYF
TRBV23-1,TRBJ2-7,CASSPPDSGRRSYEQYF
TRBV11-2,TRBJ1-3,CASSPRRAGNTIYF
TRBV7-3,TRBJ2-1,CASSLVGGGENEQFF
TRBV7-9,TRBJ2-3,CASPSGSTDTQYF